Listed below are T cell receptor beta chains from one sample, sequenced in a study of read filtering for tumor transcriptome and immune sequencing. TCRdb passed the reads through MiXCR, listing each CDR3 protein once. The table has tens of thousands of distinct CDR3 sequences, around 15% seen once; the top ten hold about 36%. Material: a population of CD138-negative cells sorted from bone marrow. These receptors all come from a donor at least 40 years old with multiple myeloma. Each CDR3 is given with its conserved first and last residue. D genes are given only for firm matches. For some rows the clone size is stated as once, few or many, or as a class when expanded; others skip it.

>TRBJ2-5|-|TRBV27|TRBD2
CGSSFRSGREEIQYF
TGTGGCAGCAGTTTCCGGAGCGGGAGAGAAGAGATCCAGTACTTC
>TRBJ2-1|many|TRBV19|TRBD2
CASSNLWTRSENEQFF
TGTGCCAGTAGTAACCTCTGGACTAGGAGCGAAAATGAGCAGTTCTTC
>TRBJ2-2|-|TRBV29-1|TRBD1
CSENPVGTGEVNTGELFF
TGCAGCGAAAATCCAGTCGGGACAGGGGAGGTGAACACCGGGGAGCTGTTTTTT
>TRBJ1-3|many|TRBV5-1|-
CASSLGAAGNSGNTIYF
TGCGCCAGCAGCTTGGGGGCGGCAGGGAACTCTGGAAACACCATATATTTT
>TRBJ1-1|many|TRBV7-2|TRBD1
CASSPNRGDRAGAFF
TGTGCCAGCAGCCCTAATAGAGGGGACAGGGCGGGGGCTTTCTTT
>TRBJ2-7|many|TRBV11-2|-
CASSLQAYEQYF
TGTGCCAGCAGCCTACAAGCCTACGAGCAGTACTTC
>TRBJ1-1|many|TRBV20-1|TRBD1
CSASGTGGRTEAFF
TGCAGTGCCTCCGGGACAGGGGGTCGGACTGAAGCTTTCTTT
>TRBJ2-4|few|TRBV10-2|-
CASSESPATIAKNIQYF
TGCGCCAGCAGTGAGTCACCAGCTACTATAGCCAAAAACATTCAGTACTTC
>TRBJ2-3|-|TRBV9|TRBD2
CASSVNSGMTDTQYF
TGTGCCAGCAGCGTAAATAGCGGGATGACAGATACGCAGTATTTT
>TRBJ2-2|many|TRBV13|-
CASTPWDKTGELFF
TGTGCCAGCACTCCCTGGGACAAAACCGGGGAGCTGTTTTTT
>TRBJ2-5|many|TRBV11-2|-
CASSRDQGETQYF
TGTGCCAGCAGCCGGGACCAGGGAGAGACCCAGTACTTC
>TRBJ2-5|few|TRBV29-1|TRBD2
CSVKIAGVHETQYF
TGCAGCGTTAAAATCGCGGGAGTACACGAGACCCAGTACTTC
>TRBJ2-2|many|TRBV5-1|TRBD1
CASSSGQVNTGELFF
TGCGCCAGCAGCTCCGGACAGGTTAACACCGGGGAGCTGTTTTTT
>TRBJ2-7|many|TRBV20-1|-
CSVPPPGSRSYEQYF
TGCAGTGTACCACCTCCGGGGTCGCGGTCCTACGAGCAGTACTTC
>TRBJ2-1|many|TRBV6-1|TRBD1
CASSPDRGGEQFF
TGTGCCAGCAGCCCCGACAGGGGCGGTGAGCAGTTCTTC
>TRBJ2-1|many|TRBV9|TRBD1
CASSPRQGSFNEQFF
TGTGCCAGCAGCCCCAGACAGGGTTCTTTCAATGAGCAGTTCTTC
>TRBJ2-1|many|TRBV29-1|-
CSSHRANEQFF
TGCAGCTCTCACAGGGCAAATGAGCAGTTCTTC
>TRBJ2-6|many|TRBV7-3|-
CASSLRGGAGANVLTF
TGTGCCAGCAGCTTAAGGGGGGGCGCTGGGGCCAACGTCCTGACTTTC
>TRBJ2-1|many|TRBV9|TRBD1
CASSGSTNRQGARNEQFF
TGTGCCAGCAGCGGTAGTACAAATCGACAGGGGGCGCGTAATGAGCAGTTCTTC
>TRBJ2-7|many|TRBV4-3|-
CASSTRPGRSEQYF
TGCGCCAGCAGCACAAGACCTGGTCGAAGCGAGCAGTACTTC
>TRBJ2-3|many|TRBV30|-
CAWSPLAGADTQYF
TGTGCCTGGAGTCCTCTAGCCGGTGCAGATACGCAGTATTTT
>TRBJ2-1|many|TRBV4-1|-
CASSQVAASSYNEQFF
TGCGCCAGCAGCCAGGTGGCGGCGAGCTCCTACAATGAGCAGTTCTTC
>TRBJ2-1|many|TRBV2|TRBD1
CASSERTGRRNNEQFF
TGTGCCAGCAGTGAGAGGACAGGGAGGAGGAACAATGAGCAGTTCTTC
>TRBJ2-5|few|TRBV4-3|-
CASSPTTGYQETQYF
TGCGCCAGCAGCCCAACTACAGGGTACCAAGAGACCCAGTACTTC
>TRBJ2-1|many|TRBV4-3|TRBD1
CASSRTGTGSLNEQFF
TGCGCCAGCAGCCGAACCGGGACAGGGAGTTTGAATGAGCAGTTCTTC
>TRBJ2-1|-|TRBV7-2|-
CASSLGTSSYNEQFF
TGTGCCAGCAGCTTAGGGACCAGCTCCTACAATGAGCAGTTCTTC
>TRBJ2-1|many|TRBV5-4|-
CASSQIGRGDEQFF
TGTGCCAGCAGCCAAATAGGCCGAGGCGATGAGCAGTTCTTC
>TRBJ2-1|many|TRBV6-2/TRBV6-3|TRBD1
CASSPPGTGNEQFF
TGTGCCAGCAGCCCCCCCGGGACAGGCAATGAGCAGTTCTTC
>TRBJ2-3|many|TRBV20-1|-
CSASPGAGTDTQYF
TGCAGTGCTAGTCCGGGGGCCGGCACAGATACGCAGTATTTT
>TRBJ2-6|once|TRBV7-9|-
CASIDLTGDSGANVLTF
TGTGCCAGCATAGACCTGACAGGTGACTCTGGGGCCAACGTCCTGACTTTC
>TRBJ2-7|-|TRBV7-9|-
CASSVSHEQYF
TGTGCCAGCAGCGTGTCGCACGAGCAGTACTTC
>TRBJ1-4|many|TRBV20-1|-
CSALDLLNEKLFF
TGCAGTGCCTTAGACCTGTTGAATGAAAAACTGTTTTTT
>TRBJ1-1|many|TRBV9|TRBD1
CASSVSTGVNTEAFF
TGTGCCAGCAGCGTGAGCACAGGGGTGAACACTGAAGCTTTCTTT
>TRBJ2-4|-|TRBV5-1|-
CASSSELAKNIQYF
TGCGCCAGCAGCTCCGAGCTAGCCAAAAACATTCAGTACTTC
>TRBJ2-1|few|TRBV18|TRBD2
CASSPQGAGLAGWSSYNEQFF
TGTGCCAGCTCACCACAGGGGGCTGGACTAGCGGGATGGAGCTCCTACAATGAGCAGTTCTTC
>TRBJ2-3|many|TRBV2|TRBD2
CASSESGRADTQYF
TGTGCCAGCAGTGAGAGTGGGAGGGCAGATACGCAGTATTTT
>TRBJ2-7|many|TRBV11-2|-
CASSRDGGSLSYEQYF
TGTGCCAGCAGCCGGGACGGAGGGTCCCTTTCCTACGAGCAGTACTTC
>TRBJ2-5|-|TRBV6-1|-
CASSPWGGGNVETQYF
TGTGCCAGCAGCCCCTGGGGCGGCGGGAATGTAGAGACCCAGTACTTC
>TRBJ2-5|-|TRBV30|-
CAWTQWGSEETQYF
TGTGCCTGGACCCAGTGGGGATCAGAAGAGACCCAGTACTTC
>TRBJ2-7|many|TRBV20-1|-
CSARGVAGTPYEQYF
TGCAGTGCTAGAGGGGTGGCCGGGACACCCTACGAGCAGTACTTC
>TRBJ2-1|many|TRBV19|TRBD2
CASREAGGNEQFF
TGTGCCAGTAGAGAAGCGGGAGGAAATGAGCAGTTCTTC
>TRBJ1-1|-|TRBV20-1|-
CSAREALAGTMNTEAFF
TGCAGTGCTAGAGAGGCTCTGGCAGGTACAATGAACACTGAAGCTTTCTTT
>TRBJ1-2|many|TRBV6-6|TRBD1
CASSQTGQGVYGYTF
TGTGCCAGCAGTCAAACGGGACAGGGAGTCTATGGCTACACCTTC
>TRBJ2-1|medium-sized|TRBV6-1|-
CASSEDPRSEQFF
TGTGCCAGCAGTGAGGACCCTAGGTCTGAGCAGTTCTTC
>TRBJ2-1|many|TRBV5-1|TRBD2
CASSLVAQREGNEQFF
TGCGCCAGCAGCTTGGTAGCCCAGCGGGAGGGGAATGAGCAGTTCTTC
>TRBJ2-1|many|TRBV7-8|TRBD2
CASSERGEPYNEQFF
TGTGCCAGCAGCGAGCGGGGAGAACCCTACAATGAGCAGTTCTTC
>TRBJ1-1|many|TRBV19|-
CASSMAMNTEAFF
TGTGCCAGTAGTATGGCCATGAACACTGAAGCTTTCTTT
>TRBJ1-2|-|TRBV25-1|-
CASTPDEGSLYGYTF
TGTGCCAGCACCCCTGACGAAGGGAGCCTTTATGGCTACACCTTC
>TRBJ2-1|many|TRBV20-1|-
CSASISGSSYNEQFF
TGCAGTGCTAGTATATCCGGGAGCTCCTACAATGAGCAGTTCTTC
>TRBJ2-2|many|TRBV12-3/TRBV12-4|-
CASSPLRVGLGTGELFF
TGTGCCAGCAGCCCCCTACGGGTGGGGCTCGGCACCGGGGAGCTGTTTTTT
>TRBJ2-1|many|TRBV5-1|TRBD2
CASSPTSGSLYEQFF
TGCGCCAGCAGCCCGACTAGCGGGAGTCTCTATGAGCAGTTCTTC
>TRBJ2-5|many|TRBV20-1|-
CSAETGTVQETQYF
TGCAGTGCGGAAACCGGGACTGTCCAAGAGACCCAGTACTTC
>TRBJ2-3|few|TRBV11-2|TRBD2
CASGLGAAGGWTDTQYF
TGTGCCAGCGGCTTAGGGGCAGCGGGAGGATGGACAGATACGCAGTATTTT
>TRBJ2-1|many|TRBV7-9|-
CASSLSSESYNEQFF
TGTGCCAGCAGCTTGTCGAGCGAATCCTACAATGAGCAGTTCTTC
>TRBJ2-3|many|TRBV7-9|-
CASSLDGSRSSTDTQYF
TGTGCCAGCAGCTTAGACGGCAGCCGCTCTAGCACAGATACGCAGTATTTT